What follows is one T cell receptor (beta chain) and its context. Its antigen is unknown. The germline V gene has CDR1 DFQATT and CDR2 SNEGSKA (reference sequence). V was clipped by 1 base and J by 7 bases; unmatched bases: 8. The CDR3 spans 14 residues. The entry originates in a study of early T cells in non-severe SARS-CoV-2 infection. Study-wide background: Sequenced material consisted of bulk RNA (from unsorted whole blood), and chains were unpaired. General study results and limits: Matching against VDJdb likely underestimated virus-specific expansions, favoring anti-spike CD8.

Unique molecular identifiers were attached to individual cDNA molecules. In TCRdb, the 5' RACE reads were re-called with MiXCR into one record per CDR3 protein. This table holds tens of thousands of distinct CDR3 sequences, approximately 12% found once. The specimen comprised whole blood, sampled at baseline. V is TRBV20-1 and J is TRBJ2-5, with 8 bases identical to TRBD1. The TCR was taken from an adult who was a healthcare worker with PCR-confirmed SARS-CoV-2 infection or an uninfected control (not recorded which). This chain's CDR3 is CSARAGTGWRTQYF. DNA for the CDR3: TGCAGTGCTAGAGCGGGGACAGGTTGGAGGACCCAGTACTTC.